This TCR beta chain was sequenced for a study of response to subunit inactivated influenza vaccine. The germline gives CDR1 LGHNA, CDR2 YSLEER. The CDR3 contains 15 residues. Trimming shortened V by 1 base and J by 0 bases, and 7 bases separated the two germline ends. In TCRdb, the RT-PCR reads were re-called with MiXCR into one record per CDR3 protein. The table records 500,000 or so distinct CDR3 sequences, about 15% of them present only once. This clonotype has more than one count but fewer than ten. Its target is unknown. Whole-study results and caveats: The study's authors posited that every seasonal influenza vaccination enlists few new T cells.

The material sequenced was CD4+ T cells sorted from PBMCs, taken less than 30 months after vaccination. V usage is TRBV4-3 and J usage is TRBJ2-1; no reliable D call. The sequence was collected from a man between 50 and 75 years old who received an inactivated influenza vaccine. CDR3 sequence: CASSQGLLSYNEQFF. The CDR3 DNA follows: TGCGCCAGCAGCCAAGGACTCCTCTCCTACAATGAGCAGTTCTTC.